The next 30 T cell receptor beta chains were all read from a single sample in a study of PD-L1 blockade in urothelial cancer. Here immunoSEQ multiplex PCR was the method, and the copy in TCRdb shows in-frame clones only, minus some. The repertoire holds tens of thousands of clones, over 80% seen once, with approximately 16% in the top ten. Stated time point: pretreatment peripheral blood. Specimen: PBMCs, collected around atezolizumab (anti-PD-L1) treatment. Receptors originate from a man older than 75 with urothelial cancer.

The chain carries TRBV19 and TRBJ1-3, with D maybe TRBD1 (6 bases). Trimming pared 3 bases from V and 0 bases from J, leaving 9 bases between. There are 15 residues in the CDR3. Germline values: CDR1 LNHDA, CDR2 SQIVND (reference sequence). The CDR3 protein is CASSMIRGSGNTIYF. In nucleotides, the CDR3 is TGTGCCAGTAGTATGATCAGGGGCTCTGGAAACACCATATATTTT.

CDR3 nucleotides: TGTGCCAGCATTCCCCCGGGACTAGCGGCAGACGGGGAGCTGTTTTTT. Its protein product is CASIPPGLAADGELFF. The chain links TRBV28 to TRBJ2-2, with 11 bases lining up with TRBD2. This CDR3 is built from 16 residues. From germline, CDR1 is MDHEN and CDR2 SYDVKM. V lost 7 bases, J lost 7 bases, and 11 bases stayed unmatched. The full variable domain, its missing parts supplied by reference TRBV28 and TRBJ2-2, is DVKVTQSSRYLVKRTGEKVFLECVQDMDHENMFWYRQDPGLGLRLIYFSYDVKMKEKGDIPEGYSVSREKKERFSLILESASTNQTSMYLCASIPPGLAADGELFFGEGSRLTVL.

The chain employs TRBV19 and TRBJ2-3; TRBD2 agrees at 10 bases. V gave up 6 bases and J gave up 0 bases; unmatched junction bases: 3. Germline CDR1 reads LNHDA; CDR2 reads SQIVND (reference sequence). The CDR3 is 15 residues long. The CDR3 DNA reads as TGTGCCAGTAGCCTTAGCGGGGGGAGCACAGATACGCAGTATTTT. Amino acids: CASSLSGGSTDTQYF.

The V and J genes are TRBV7-2 and TRBJ2-2; 7 nucleotides match TRBD1. CDR1 is SGHTA, CDR2 FQGNSA, per germline. The junction had 5 bases not matched to a gene; V was cut back by 1 base and J by 6 bases. The CDR3 covers 15 residues. In DNA, the CDR3 is TGTGCCAGCAGCTTAGAGGGGGCAAGGGCCGGGGAGCTGTTTTTT. Translating gives CASSLEGARAGELFF.

The CDR3 DNA follows: TGTGCCAGCAGCTTCACAGGGGCTATGAACACTGAAGCTTTCTTT. This encodes CASSFTGAMNTEAFF. The chain employs TRBV11-2 and TRBJ1-1; the match to TRBD1 covers 7 bases. Germline CDR1 reads SGHAT; CDR2 reads FQNNGV. CDR3 length equals 15 residues. V trimming: 3 bases; J trimming: 0 bases; junction bases outside the gene matches: 4. Combining the CDR3 with reference TRBV11-2 and TRBJ1-1 gives the whole variable domain EAGVAQSPRYKIIEKRQSVAFWCNPISGHATLYWYQQILGQGPKLLIQFQNNGVVDDSQLPKDRFSAERLKGVDSTLKIQPAKLEDSAVYLCASSFTGAMNTEAFFGQGTRLTVV.

The rearrangement joins TRBV4-1 to TRBJ2-5; possible D gene TRBD1, 5 bases. The tail of the sequence fits TRBJ2-7 better, so the J call may be wrong. This CDR3 region has 15 residues. Germline lookup yields CDR1 MGHRA and CDR2 YSYEKL. CDR3 amino acids: CASSQERQGPREQYF. The CDR3 DNA reads TGCGCCAGCAGCCAAGAACGTCAGGGTCCTCGCGAGCAGTACTTC.

This clone was recorded once. The genes are TRBV18 and TRBJ2-2; 7 nucleotides agree with TRBD1. The CDR3 extends over 16 amino acids. Trimming removed 3 bases from V and 1 base from J; junction bases left unmatched: 5. Germline CDR1 and CDR2: KGHSH and LQKENI. In nucleotides, the CDR3 is TGTGCCAGCTCACCGCCGGGACAGAGGAACACCGGGGAGCTGTTTTTT. Protein sequence: CASSPPGQRNTGELFF.

V gene TRBV21-1 combines with J gene TRBJ1-3; TRBD1 reflects the table's D call only, with no check against the DNA. TRBV21-1 is a pseudogene. The length of the CDR3 is 20 residues. The CDR3 here is CARLPPGVIRSRTGKNTIYF. The CDR3 DNA reads TGTGCCAGGCTACCCCCTGGGGTAATTCGATCGCGGACAGGAAAAAACACCATATATTTT.

J is TRBJ2-6 and V is TRBV2, with TRBD2 matching 8 bases. The CDR3 covers 17 residues. The ends lost 5 bases at V and 2 bases at J; junction bases unmatched: 8. The germline CDR1 and CDR2 sequences are SNHLY and FYNNEI. In DNA form, the CDR3 reads TGTGCCAGCAGTTTCTCCGGACTAGCAGCTGGGGCCAACGTCCTGACTTTC. It is translated as CASSFSGLAAGANVLTF.

The chain is built from TRBV4-1 and TRBJ1-5, with D possibly TRBD1 on 6 matching bases. The germline CDR1 and CDR2 sequences are MGHRA and YSYEKL. CDR3 length: 15 residues. The germline V and J ends were trimmed by 1 base and 1 base, with 8 bases remaining between them. The CDR3 DNA follows: TGCGCCAGCAGCCAAGCGGACAGAAGCAATCAGCCCCAGCATTTT. Encoded protein: CASSQADRSNQPQHF.

V and J are TRBV11-2 and TRBJ2-2; possible D gene TRBD1, 5 bases. Germline CDR1 reads SGHAT; CDR2 reads FQNNGV. With 0 bases removed from V and 3 bases from J, the gap between germline ends came to 14 bases. This CDR3 has 17 residues. This CDR3 is CASSLELGQGDTGELFF. CDR3 nucleotide sequence: TGTGCCAGCAGCTTAGAACTTGGTCAGGGTGACACCGGGGAGCTGTTTTTT.

In its sample, this clone was seen once. This sequence joins TRBV6-1 and TRBJ2-4; maybe TRBD2 (5 bases). V shed 4 bases and J shed 8 bases, with 12 bases lying between them. Germline V gene sequence: CDR1 MNHNS, CDR2 SASEGT. The CDR3 has 13 amino acids. As DNA, the CDR3 is TGTGCCAGCAGTGCGGGGTACGTGGACATTCAGTACTTC. This gives the protein CASSAGYVDIQYF.

The V and J genes are TRBV28 and TRBJ2-7, with 10 bases that match TRBD1. The CDR3 is made up of 14 amino acids. The germline V gene has CDR1 MDHEN and CDR2 SYDVKM. V was pared by 9 bases and J by 2 bases, with 7 bases of the junction left unmatched. CDR3 sequence (DNA): TGTGCCAGTATGGAGGGACAGGGGACCTACGAGCAGTACTTC. Its protein product is CASMEGQGTYEQYF.

This clone was counted once. V usage is TRBV28 and J usage is TRBJ1-2; no clear D. V gave up 3 bases and J gave up 5 bases, with 7 bases separating them. Germline CDR1 is MDHEN and CDR2 is SYDVKM. The CDR3 sequence is 12 residues long. The CDR3, as DNA: TGTGCCAGCAGTTTTAGTAGTTATGGCTACACCTTC. Amino acid sequence: CASSFSSYGYTF.

The rearrangement uses TRBV18 and TRBJ1-1, with 9 nucleotides matching TRBD1. Germline V lookup: CDR1 KGHSH, CDR2 LQKENI. The J segment lost 10 bases and the V segment lost 6 bases, leaving 6 bases of the junction unmatched. CDR3 length equals 12 residues. The CDR3: CASSQGQGLAFF. The CDR3 region has the DNA TGTGCCAGCTCGCAGGGACAGGGACTAGCTTTCTTT.

This chain uses TRBV27 with TRBJ2-6, with 9 bases that match TRBD1. CDR3 length: 17 residues. Germline values: CDR1 MNHEY, CDR2 SMNVEV (reference sequence). Losses at the gene ends were 6 bases for V and 0 bases for J; bases not matched to a gene: 6. The CDR3: CASRPGQGFSGANVLTF. The CDR3 DNA reads as TGTGCCAGCAGGCCCGGACAGGGGTTCTCTGGGGCCAACGTCCTGACTTTC. Using reference TRBV27 and TRBJ2-6 for the parts outside the CDR3, the full variable domain is EAQVTQNPRYLITVTGKKLTVTCSQNMNHEYMSWYRQDPGLGLRQIYYSMNVEVTDKGDVPEGYKVSRKEKRNFPLILESPSPNQTSLYFCASRPGQGFSGANVLTFGAGSRLTVL.

The chain has TRBV7-2 and TRBJ2-3; possibly TRBD1 for D (5 bases). Per the germline V gene, CDR1 is SGHTA and CDR2 is FQGNSA. There are 16 residues in the CDR3. V dropped 3 bases and J dropped 3 bases, with 16 bases sitting between them. The CDR3 loop is CASSLHPGIRTDTQYF. The CDR3 nucleotides read TGTGCCAGCAGCTTGCACCCAGGGATAAGGACAGATACGCAGTATTTT.

The chain employs TRBV7-2 and TRBJ2-1, with D perhaps TRBD2 (5 bases). CDR3 length: 17 residues. Trimming removed 2 bases at V and 5 bases at J, with 19 bases between. Germline V CDR1 and CDR2: SGHTA, FQGNSA. The CDR3 bases are TGTGCCAGCAGCTTACGGGCTAGCTCTATGTTCAACAATGAGCAGTTCTTC. Amino acid sequence: CASSLRASSMFNNEQFF.

In its sample, this clone was seen once. V gene TRBV6-6 combines with J gene TRBJ1-1, with D perhaps TRBD1 (6 bases). The CDR3 spans 14 residues. V lost 2 bases and J 3 bases, leaving 10 bases between the germline ends. Germline V CDR1 and CDR2: MNHNY, SVGAGI (reference sequence). The CDR3 protein is CASSYIAGDTEAFF. The CDR3 coding sequence is TGTGCCAGCAGTTACATTGCAGGGGACACTGAAGCTTTCTTT.

V is TRBV12-5 and J is TRBJ2-7; D is unclear. Germline CDR1 reads LGHNT; CDR2 reads FRNRAP. V was clipped by 5 bases and J by 4 bases, with 9 bases between them. The CDR3 runs to 12 residues. CDR3 in amino acids: CASGPSRYEQYF. Written as DNA, the CDR3 is TGTGCTAGTGGTCCCTCCCGTTACGAGCAGTACTTC.

This clone was seen only once. The V call is TRBV18, the J call TRBJ2-7, with 9 bases lining up with TRBD1. This CDR3 is 14 amino acids long. Germline CDR1 and CDR2: KGHSH and LQKENI. J was trimmed by 4 bases and V by 5 bases; bases with no gene match: 6. The CDR3 nucleotides are TGTGCCAGCTCAACGCGACAGGGGGAGTACGAGCAGTACTTC. Translating it yields CASSTRQGEYEQYF.

This chain links TRBV27 with TRBJ2-4; TRBD1 matches 9 bases. Germline loops: CDR1 MNHEY, CDR2 SMNVEV (reference sequence). V trimming: 9 bases; J trimming: 7 bases; junction bases outside the gene matches: 7. This CDR3 spans 13 amino acids. The CDR3 DNA reads TGTGCCAGTTCGACAGGGGGTAGGAACATTCAGTACTTC. Translated, it gives CASSTGGRNIQYF.

V usage is TRBV5-6 and J usage is TRBJ1-1; 9 bases are a match to TRBD1. The CDR3 covers 12 residues. The junction had 6 bases not matched to a gene; V was cut back by 5 bases and J by 10 bases. CDR1 is SGHDT and CDR2 is YYEEEE in the germline V gene. The CDR3 reads CASRSQGAAAFF. Here the CDR3 DNA reads TGTGCCAGCAGGTCACAGGGGGCAGCAGCTTTCTTT.

The chain carries TRBV11-3 and TRBJ2-1; 9 bases fit TRBD2. Per germline, CDR1 SGHNT and CDR2 YENEEA. This CDR3 comprises 14 residues. With 3 bases clipped from V and 7 bases from J, the junction kept 4 bases outside the gene matches. The DNA of the CDR3 is TGTGCCAGCAGCTTTGCAGCGGGAGGAAATGAGCAGTTCTTC. This sequence encodes CASSFAAGGNEQFF.

V gene TRBV4-1 combines with J gene TRBJ2-7; no definite D call. The CDR3 runs to 17 residues. Germline-derived CDR1 and CDR2 are MGHRA and YSYEKL. V was pared by 1 base and J by 6 bases, with 22 bases between. Here the CDR3 reads CASSQGSGSISSGEQYF. CDR3 coding DNA: TGCGCCAGCAGCCAAGGGTCCGGGTCCATTAGCTCTGGCGAGCAGTACTTC.

The gene calls are TRBV27 and TRBJ1-5, with D possibly being TRBD1 (6 bases). This CDR3 region has 15 residues. V dropped 5 bases and J dropped 2 bases, with 13 bases sitting between them. Germline V CDR1 and CDR2: MNHEY, SMNVEV (reference sequence). The CDR3 nucleotides read TGTGCCAGCAGTCCTACAGGGTTAGGCAATCAGCCCCAGCATTTT. It translates to CASSPTGLGNQPQHF.

The chain combines TRBV4-1 with TRBJ2-2; 15 nucleotides match TRBD2. Germline CDR1 reads MGHRA; CDR2 reads YSYEKL. This CDR3 comprises 19 residues. Trimming took 7 bases from V and 4 from J; bases not matched to a gene: 13. As DNA, the CDR3 is TGCGCCAGCACCGGGAGGACTAGCGGGAGGGTAGTTTCCACCGGGGAGCTGTTTTTT. Translated: CASTGRTSGRVVSTGELFF.

V is TRBV6-5 and J is TRBJ2-1; a possible D gene is TRBD1 (6 bases). Germline CDR1 reads MNHEY; CDR2 reads SVGAGI. This CDR3 region has 13 residues. Trimming pared 2 bases from V and 11 bases from J, leaving 13 bases between. The CDR3 loop is CASSYTTGGKQFF. DNA for the CDR3: TGTGCCAGCAGTTACACGACAGGTGGTAAGCAGTTCTTC.

V is TRBV25-1 and J is TRBJ2-3; D ambiguous. Trimming took 7 bases from V and 0 from J, leaving 5 bases between them. The CDR3 extends over 12 amino acids. The germline V gene encodes CDR1 MGHDK and CDR2 SYGVNS. The CDR3 loop reads CASTESTDTQYF. The CDR3 bases are TGTGCCAGCACGGAGAGCACAGATACGCAGTATTTT.

This chain connects TRBV5-4 to TRBJ2-1, with 13 bases lining up with TRBD2. There are 15 residues in the CDR3. Losses at the gene ends were 4 bases for V and 8 bases for J; bases not matched to a gene: 6. Germline CDR1 and CDR2: SGHNT and YYREEE (reference sequence). The CDR3 bases are TGTGCCAGCAGCCCCACTAGCGGGAGGGTGGATGAGCAGTTCTTC. This sequence encodes CASSPTSGRVDEQFF.